The rows below give T cell receptor beta chains drawn from one sample of a study of regulatory T cells in long-lasting Graves disease. TCRdb re-called the multiplex PCR reads through MiXCR, storing one row per CDR3 protein. This table holds fewer than 450,000 distinct CDR3 sequences, around 20% found once. The sample here was peripheral blood mononuclear cells (PBMCs), taken when the disease was refractory, from a patient treated with antithyroid drugs. Receptors originate from a female donor with Graves disease. Each CDR3 is given with its conserved first and last residue. A D gene is named only where the DNA matches it firmly. The listing skips clone size in some rows; elsewhere it reads once, few, many or a size class.

clone size,V gene,J gene,D gene,CDR3 DNA,CDR3 protein
-,TRBV20-1,TRBJ2-5,TRBD2,TGCAGTGCTAGAGCGGTTAGCGGGAGGTACCAAGAGACCCAGTACTTC,CSARAVSGRYQETQYF
-,TRBV3-1,TRBJ2-2,-,TGTGCCAGCAGCCACGTTACCACCGGGGAGCTGTTTTTT,CASSHVTTGELFF
-,TRBV6-2/TRBV6-3,TRBJ2-1,-,TGTGCCAGCAGTTACTATGAAACCCGCTCCTACAATGAGCAGTTCTTC,CASSYYETRSYNEQFF
few,TRBV20-1,TRBJ1-5,-,TGCAGTGCTAGAGATGGGCAGCCTTATAGCAATCAGCCCCAGCATTTT,CSARDGQPYSNQPQHF
-,TRBV7-8,TRBJ2-1,TRBD1,TGTGCCAGCAGCCTCCGGGACAGGGACTTCAATGAGCAGTTCTTC,CASSLRDRDFNEQFF
-,TRBV28,TRBJ2-2,-,TGTGCCAGCAGTTACGGACAGAGGAACACCGGGGAGCTGTTTTTT,CASSYGQRNTGELFF
many,TRBV14,TRBJ2-2,-,TGTGCCAGCAGCCAAGTAGGGCTGAACGGGGAGCTGTTTTTT,CASSQVGLNGELFF
few,TRBV27,TRBJ2-1,TRBD1,TGTGTCAGCAGTTCCCCGCTAAGGGACAGGAGAAATGAGCAGTTCTTC,CVSSSPLRDRRNEQFF
-,TRBV25-1,TRBJ2-6,-,TGTGCCAGCAGTCCTTGGACAGTCTCTGGGGCCAACGTCCTGACTTTC,CASSPWTVSGANVLTF
many,TRBV7-8,TRBJ2-2,TRBD1,TGTGCCAGCAGCTACAGACAGGGGGCGAACACCGGGGAGCTGTTTTTT,CASSYRQGANTGELFF
many,TRBV6-1,TRBJ1-5,-,TGTGCCAGCAGTGAACCCCCTCAAGGACAGCGACCTAAGATGGGCAATCAGCCCCAGCATTTT,CASSEPPQGQRPKMGNQPQHF
many,TRBV3-1,TRBJ1-1,TRBD1,TGTGCCAGCAGCCGGGACAGGAATAAGGAAACTGAAGCTTTCTTT,CASSRDRNKETEAFF
-,TRBV5-1,TRBJ2-3,TRBD1,TGCGCCAGCAGCAAGGGACAGCTAAGCACAGATACGCAGTATTTT,CASSKGQLSTDTQYF
many,TRBV7-8,TRBJ2-5,TRBD2,TGTGCCAGCAGCTTACCCATTAGCGGGAGGGCACAAGAGACCCAGTACTTC,CASSLPISGRAQETQYF
many,TRBV6-2/TRBV6-3,TRBJ2-7,TRBD2,TGTGCCAGCAGTTACTCGTCCGCCGGGGCTAGCGGGGGATCCTACGAGCAGTACTTC,CASSYSSAGASGGSYEQYF
few,TRBV7-2,TRBJ1-3,-,TGTGCCGTCAAGGGGGAAGGGGCTGGAAACACCATATATTTT,CAVKGEGAGNTIYF
many,TRBV2,TRBJ1-1,-,TGTGCCAGCACAAGACCTGGCCTGATGAACACTGAAGCTTTCTTT,CASTRPGLMNTEAFF
-,TRBV12-3/TRBV12-4,TRBJ2-7,TRBD1,TGTGCCAGCAGCCGGACAGGGGTAAAGGACGAGCAGTACTTC,CASSRTGVKDEQYF
few,TRBV24-1,TRBJ2-7,-,TGTGCCACCAGTGCCGGCTCCTACGAGCAGTACTTC,CATSAGSYEQYF
many,TRBV7-9,TRBJ2-7,TRBD2,TGTGCCAGTACCAAGGGCGGCAGGGAGGGATCCTACGAGCAGTACTTC,CASTKGGREGSYEQYF
many,TRBV6-1,TRBJ2-7,-,TGTGCCAGCAGCCCCGGGCCACCAGGATTCAGCTCCTACGAGCAGTACTTC,CASSPGPPGFSSYEQYF
-,TRBV19,TRBJ1-1,-,TGTGCCAGTAGTTGGACGCGGAACACTGAAGCTTTCTTT,CASSWTRNTEAFF
few,TRBV20-1,TRBJ1-2,-,TGCAGTGCTAACTGGGGGGGCAAAGGTTCTGCTAACTATGGCTACACCTTC,CSANWGGKGSANYGYTF
many,TRBV2,TRBJ1-5,-,TGTGCCAGCAGTGTGGAGGGGCGGCAGCCCCAGCATTTT,CASSVEGRQPQHF
many,TRBV11-1,TRBJ2-2,-,TGTGCCAGCAGCTTAATGGGGCGCGCCACCGGGGAGCTGTTTTTT,CASSLMGRATGELFF
few,TRBV14,TRBJ2-2,-,TGTGCCAGCAGGGCGGACACTTTCACCGGGGAGCTGTTTTTT,CASRADTFTGELFF
-,TRBV7-2,TRBJ1-1,TRBD1,TGTGCCAGCAGCTTAGGGCATAGGGGGCCTGAAGCTTTCTTT,CASSLGHRGPEAFF
few,TRBV7-3,TRBJ2-1,TRBD1,TGTGCCAGCAGCAAAGGGACAGGGGGGTACAATGAGCAGTTCTTC,CASSKGTGGYNEQFF
-,TRBV30,TRBJ1-5,-,TGTGCCTGGAGTGTAACATCAGGCGGCAATCAGCCCCAGCATTTT,CAWSVTSGGNQPQHF
-,TRBV2,TRBJ1-2,-,TGTGCCAGCAGTGAAGCACACAGGGTTCGTGATGGCTACACCTTC,CASSEAHRVRDGYTF
-,TRBV7-9,TRBJ2-7,-,TGTGCCAGCAGCCGCAAAGGGGGGACTTTAACATCGTACGAGCAGTACTTC,CASSRKGGTLTSYEQYF
-,TRBV5-4,TRBJ1-1,-,TGTGCCAGCAGCTTCTTCGGACAAACGAACACTGAAGCTTTCTTT,CASSFFGQTNTEAFF
few,TRBV6-1,TRBJ1-6,-,TGTGCCAGCACGGGCAGGGCGGATTCACCCCTCCACTTT,CASTGRADSPLHF
-,TRBV20-1,TRBJ2-7,TRBD2,TGCAGTGCACGAAGTCCCGGGACTAGCGGGGGACCTTACGAGCAGTACTTC,CSARSPGTSGGPYEQYF
-,TRBV2,TRBJ2-5,TRBD1,TGTGCCAGCAGCTCCGGGACAGATCCAAAGACCCAGTACTTC,CASSSGTDPKTQYF
many,TRBV3-1,TRBJ1-1,-,TGTGCCAGCAGCCAAGCTTGGGGAGACAGTGAAGCTTTCTTT,CASSQAWGDSEAFF
many,TRBV28,TRBJ1-2,TRBD1,TGTGCCAGCAGTTACTCTACATTTGGAGGGGGCACGAGCTATGGCTACACCTTC,CASSYSTFGGGTSYGYTF
many,TRBV11-1,TRBJ2-3,TRBD2,TGTGCCAGCAGCCCCAACCCACCGGGAGGGTTTAAAGATACGCAGTATTTT,CASSPNPPGGFKDTQYF
many,TRBV28,TRBJ1-2,TRBD1,TGTGCCAGCAGTTTACCCTTGGGACAGGGAAGCCATCACACCTTC,CASSLPLGQGSHHTF
-,TRBV3-1,TRBJ2-5,-,TGTGCCAGCAGCCGGCTAGGGGGATCGCAAGAGACCCAGTACTTC,CASSRLGGSQETQYF